This TCR beta chain was identified in a study of identical twins. General study findings and limits: Low generation-probability sequences were in excess among twin-shared out-of-frame alpha sequences.

A single record per CDR3 protein comes from TCRdb applying MiXCR to the 5' RACE reads. The sample records around 160,000 distinct CDR3 sequences, 3.5% being singletons. The CDR3 loop spans 14 amino acids. Per germline, CDR1 MNHEY and CDR2 SMNVEV (reference sequence). Trimming took 5 bases from V and 8 from J, leaving 18 bases between them. Healthy Caucasians made up all donors. In its sample, this clonotype was seen many times. As yet, its antigen is unknown. The V gene is TRBV27, the J gene TRBJ1-2, with D possibly matching TRBD1 (5 bases). Material: memory T cells sorted from blood. The clonotype originates from a man aged 18 to 29 in good health. The CDR3 loop reads CASSPRDRRLGYTF. CDR3 bases: TGTGCCAGCAGTCCCAGGGACCGTAGGTTGGGCTACACCTTC.